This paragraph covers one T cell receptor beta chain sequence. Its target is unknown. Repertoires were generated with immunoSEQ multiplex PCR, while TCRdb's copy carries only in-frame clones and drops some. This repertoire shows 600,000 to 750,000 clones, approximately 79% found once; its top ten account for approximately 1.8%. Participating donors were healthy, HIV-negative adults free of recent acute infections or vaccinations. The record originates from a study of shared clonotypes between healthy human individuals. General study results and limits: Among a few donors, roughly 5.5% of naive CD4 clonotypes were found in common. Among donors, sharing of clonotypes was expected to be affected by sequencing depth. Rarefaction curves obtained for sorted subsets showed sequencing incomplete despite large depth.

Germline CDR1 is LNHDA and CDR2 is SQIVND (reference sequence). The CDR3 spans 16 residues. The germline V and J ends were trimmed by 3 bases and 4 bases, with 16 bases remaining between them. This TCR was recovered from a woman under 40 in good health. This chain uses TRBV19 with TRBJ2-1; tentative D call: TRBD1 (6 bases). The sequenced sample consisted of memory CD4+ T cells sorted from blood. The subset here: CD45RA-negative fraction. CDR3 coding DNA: TGTGCCAGTAGTATGGCCCACCGGACAGTTTACAATGAGCAGTTCTTC. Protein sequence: CASSMAHRTVYNEQFF.